The 11 T cell receptor beta chains reported below all come from one sample, sequenced in a study of cytomegalovirus exposure and HLA in healthy donors. Primers included in the PCR were 60 Vbeta and 13 Jbeta primers. Only in-frame clones appear in the TCRdb table, and some are missing; sequencing was by immunoSEQ multiplex PCR. The sample holds about 58,000 clones. The sample comprised PBMCs. Receptor source: a male donor in good health and CMV-seronegative.

The CDR3 here is CAWTRPGGGYEQYF. The CDR3, as DNA: TGTGCCTGGACCCGGCCGGGGGGCGGGTACGAGCAGTACTTC. The chain joins TRBV30 to TRBJ2-7; D perhaps matches TRBD2 (7 bases). Germline CDR1 GTSNPN, CDR2 SVGIG (reference sequence). V gave up 4 bases and J gave up 4 bases, with 17 bases separating them. The CDR3 is 14 residues long.

CDR3: CASSVLAGGRAQYF. CDR3 in DNA: TGTGCCAGCAGCGTACTAGCGGGAGGCCGGGCGCAGTATTTT. The chain joins TRBV11-2 to TRBJ2-3; 12 nucleotides match TRBD2. This CDR3 has 14 amino acids. Germline V lookup: CDR1 SGHAT, CDR2 FQNNGV. The V segment lost 5 bases and the J segment 10 bases; nucleotides outside the gene matches: 7.

The chain carries TRBV7-2 and TRBJ1-2, with D maybe TRBD1 (6 bases). Trimming removed 3 bases from V and 0 bases from J, with 17 bases in between. This CDR3 is 17 amino acids long. Germline V CDR1 and CDR2: SGHTA, FQGNSA. Here the CDR3 DNA reads TGTGCCAGCAGCTTCCGGCCCCGCAAGGGGGCTAACTATGGCTACACCTTC. Protein: CASSFRPRKGANYGYTF.

The rearrangement links TRBV28 to TRBJ1-2, with D perhaps TRBD1 (6 bases). CDR1 and CDR2 from the germline V gene are MDHEN and SYDVKM. This CDR3 has 18 residues. V was trimmed by 0 bases and J by 0 bases, leaving 17 bases between them. In nucleotides, the CDR3 is TGTGCCAGCAGTTTATGGGGGGCCTCCGGTGCGGCTAACTATGGCTACACCTTC. The encoded protein is CASSLWGASGAANYGYTF.

DNA of the CDR3: TGTGCCAGCTCACCAATGTCGGGCTCGGGGAGTCTTCCCTATGGCTACACCTTC. Its translation is CASSPMSGSGSLPYGYTF. This chain links TRBV18 with TRBJ1-2; D is uncertain. V was shortened by 2 bases and J by 4 bases, with 23 bases between the two germline ends. The V gene's germline CDR1 is KGHSH and CDR2 LQKENI. The CDR3 is 18 residues long.

The J gene is TRBJ2-7, the V gene TRBV28; perhaps TRBD1 as D (6 bases). Looked up from germline, CDR1 is MDHEN and CDR2 is SYDVKM. The CDR3 extends over 16 amino acids. Trimming took 5 bases from V and 3 from J, leaving 20 bases between them. CDR3 DNA sequence: TGTGCCAGCAGTCCGCTCCGGCAAGGGGGATACTACGAGCAGTACTTC. It codes for CASSPLRQGGYYEQYF.

V usage is TRBV10-3 and J usage is TRBJ1-1; D perhaps matches TRBD1 (5 bases). The V end was cut by 9 bases, the J end by 1 base, with 9 bases between. This CDR3 spans 12 amino acids. The germline V gene encodes CDR1 ENHRY and CDR2 SYGVKD. The CDR3 is CAIQTANTEAFF. CDR3 coding DNA: TGTGCCATTCAGACAGCGAACACTGAAGCTTTCTTT.

The rearrangement uses TRBV9 and TRBJ2-3, with D possibly being TRBD2 (6 bases). The germline gives CDR1 SGDLS, CDR2 YYNGEE. V lost 6 bases and J lost 4, with 18 bases in between. This CDR3 contains 15 residues. Written as DNA, the CDR3 is TGTGCCAGCACCCGACTAGATAACCCAGCAGATACGCAGTATTTT. As protein: CASTRLDNPADTQYF.

Turning to this clone: The junction does not match germline at one end; this may be a read error. This chain connects TRBV6-6 to TRBJ1-4, with TRBD1 as a possible D gene (6 bases). The CDR3 loop spans 15 amino acids. Germline values: CDR1 MNHNY, CDR2 SVGAGI (reference sequence). Here the CDR3 reads CASSLVRGTSEKLFF. The CDR3 coding sequence is TGTGCCAGCAGTCTGGTCAGGGGAACTAGTGAAAAACTGTTTTTT.

The chain carries TRBV2 and TRBJ2-7; D ambiguous. The CDR3 is 14 residues long. Germline assignment: CDR1 SNHLY and CDR2 FYNNEI. V dropped 5 bases and J dropped 2 bases, with 13 bases sitting between them. The CDR3 DNA sequence: TGTGCCAGCAGTAAATTCGACAACGCCTACGAGCAGTACTTC. It translates to CASSKFDNAYEQYF.

The chain joins TRBV11-2 to TRBJ1-2; D call uncertain. The CDR3 sequence is 14 residues long. Germline V lookup: CDR1 SGHAT, CDR2 FQNNGV. The ends were cut back, 3 bases at V and 0 bases at J, with 8 bases in the middle. This CDR3 reads CASSFFGTNYGYTF. The CDR3 DNA follows: TGTGCCAGCAGCTTCTTCGGTACTAACTATGGCTACACCTTC.